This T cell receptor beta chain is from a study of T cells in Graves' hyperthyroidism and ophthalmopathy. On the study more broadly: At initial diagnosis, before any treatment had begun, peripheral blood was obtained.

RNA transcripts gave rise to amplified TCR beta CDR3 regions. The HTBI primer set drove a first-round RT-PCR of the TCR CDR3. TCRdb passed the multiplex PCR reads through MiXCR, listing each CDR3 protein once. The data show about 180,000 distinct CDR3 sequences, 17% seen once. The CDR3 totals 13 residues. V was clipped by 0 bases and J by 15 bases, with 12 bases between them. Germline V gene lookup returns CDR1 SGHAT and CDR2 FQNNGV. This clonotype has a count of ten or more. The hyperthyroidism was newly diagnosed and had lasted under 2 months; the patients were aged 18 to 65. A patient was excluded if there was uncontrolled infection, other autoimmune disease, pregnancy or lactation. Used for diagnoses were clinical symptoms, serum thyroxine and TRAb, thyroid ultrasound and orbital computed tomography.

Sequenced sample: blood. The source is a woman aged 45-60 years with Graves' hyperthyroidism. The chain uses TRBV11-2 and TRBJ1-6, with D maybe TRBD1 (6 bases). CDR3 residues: CASSLDRGHGLHF. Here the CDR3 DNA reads TGTGCCAGCAGCTTAGATCGGGGGCACGGCCTCCACTTT.